One sample yielded the 22 T cell receptor beta chains listed below, sequenced in a study of Graves' ophthalmopathy and Graves' hyperthyroidism. Beta-chain TCR CDR3 regions were amplified from RNA transcripts. HTBI primers primed a first-round RT-PCR, and a second-round multiplex PCR followed. TCRdb fed the multiplex PCR reads into MiXCR, producing one record per CDR3 protein. The repertoire holds hundreds of thousands of distinct CDR3 sequences, about 20% seen once, with approximately 6.9% in the top ten. The specimen was peripheral blood. The receptors come from a woman between 18 and 29 years old with stable Graves' hyperthyroidism. Some clones in this sample may be carry-over from other donors' samples.

The sample holds many counts of this clonotype. This chain links TRBV12-3 or TRBV12-4 with TRBJ2-7, with D maybe TRBD2 (5 bases). The length of the CDR3 is 13 residues. V lost 5 bases to trimming and J lost 6 bases, with 14 bases between them. DNA of the CDR3: TGTGCCAGCAGTGCTGCTACAACTAGCGAGCAGTACTTC. This codes for CASSAATTSEQYF.

This clonotype was detected many times. The V call is TRBV20-1, the J call TRBJ1-6; TRBD1 matches at 9 bases. J was trimmed by 1 base and V by 6 bases; bases with no gene match: 4. CDR3 length: 15 residues. Looked up from germline, CDR1 is DFQATT and CDR2 is SNEGSKA (reference sequence). The DNA of the CDR3 is TGCAGTGCGCGACAGGGGGGGTCCTATAATTCACCCCTCCACTTT. Translation gives CSARQGGSYNSPLHF.

This clonotype has at least ten counts. V and J are TRBV11-1 and TRBJ2-7; TRBD1 agrees at 8 bases. CDR1 and CDR2 (germline): SGHAT, FQDESV (reference sequence). V dropped 0 bases and J dropped 1; count of bases not matched to a gene: 5. This CDR3 has 16 residues. The CDR3 sequence: CASSLAKGQGSYEQYF. CDR3 DNA sequence: TGTGCCAGCAGCTTAGCCAAAGGACAGGGTTCCTACGAGCAGTACTTC.

This clonotype has ten or more counts. The V gene is TRBV13, the J gene TRBJ1-2, with D uncertain. Trimming removed 0 bases at V and 9 bases at J, with 5 bases between. The CDR3 has 11 residues. CDR1 is PRHDT and CDR2 is FYEKMQ in the germline V gene (reference sequence). The CDR3 loop is CASSLGKSYTF. The CDR3 DNA sequence: TGTGCCAGCAGCTTAGGGAAGAGCTACACCTTC. Variable domain in full (rest from reference TRBV13 and TRBJ1-2): AAGVIQSPRHLIKEKRETATLKCYPIPRHDTVYWYQQGPGQDPQFLISFYEKMQSDKGSIPDRFSAQQFSDYHSELNMSSLELGDSALYFCASSLGKSYTFGSGTRLTVV.

Ten or more counts support this clonotype. This chain joins TRBV7-6 and TRBJ1-1; no clear D. The CDR3 covers 14 residues. V shed 4 bases and J shed 0 bases, with 9 bases lying between them. Germline V gene data show CDR1 as SGHVS and CDR2 as FNYEAQ. This chain's CDR3 is CASSSPTMNTEAFF. The CDR3 DNA sequence: TGTGCCAGCAGCTCGCCTACAATGAACACTGAAGCTTTCTTT.

There are many counts of this clonotype. The chain has TRBV27 and TRBJ1-1; D gene unclear. The CDR3 length is 16 residues. Germline V gene lookup returns CDR1 MNHEY and CDR2 SMNVEV (reference sequence). The ends were cut back, 5 bases at V and 4 bases at J, with 20 bases in the middle. The CDR3 bases are TGTGCCAGCAGTCCAAGGACTCTGATATCAGGCACTGAAGCTTTCTTT. Protein sequence: CASSPRTLISGTEAFF.

V is TRBV4-1 and J is TRBJ1-2; TRBD1 might be the D (5 bases). CDR3 size: 15 residues. CDR1 and CDR2 (germline): MGHRA, YSYEKL. Between the trimmed V and J ends, which lost 6 bases and 3 bases, there was a span of 17 bases. The CDR3 nucleotides read TGCGCCAGCAGACCGGTCGGGGGATCGGACTATGGCTACACCTTC. Encoded protein: CASRPVGGSDYGYTF.

At least ten counts were recorded for this clonotype. This sequence joins TRBV20-1 and TRBJ2-7; no clear D. Germline V lookup: CDR1 DFQATT, CDR2 SNEGSKA (reference sequence). The CDR3 extends over 11 amino acids. V shed 2 bases and J shed 5 bases, with 7 bases lying between them. The DNA of the CDR3 is TGCAGTGCTAGATGGATGGACGAGCAGTACTTC. It encodes CSARWMDEQYF.

In its sample, this clonotype was seen many times. This rearrangement joins TRBV20-1 to TRBJ1-1, with 7 positions matching TRBD1. Losses at the gene ends were 2 bases for V and 1 base for J; bases not matched to a gene: 13. Germline V gene sequence: CDR1 DFQATT, CDR2 SNEGSKA (reference sequence). This CDR3 contains 17 residues. The CDR3 region is CSARRPRTGTANTEAFF. The CDR3 nucleotides read TGCAGTGCTAGACGGCCCCGGACAGGAACTGCGAACACTGAAGCTTTCTTT.

The chain has TRBV10-3 and TRBJ2-7, with D uncertain. This CDR3 is 14 amino acids long. Between the trimmed V and J ends, which lost 8 bases and 6 bases, there was a span of 20 bases. CDR1 ENHRY and CDR2 SYGVKD come from the germline V gene. CDR3 nucleotides: TGTGCCATCTCAGGAGCGTCTCTCACCAGCGAGCAGTACTTC. This sequence encodes CAISGASLTSEQYF.

This clonotype was counted a few times. The CDR3 region has the DNA TGTGCCAGCAGCTCGACAGGGGGCGGGACCCAGTACTTC. Translated: CASSSTGGGTQYF. The chain couples TRBV7-9 to TRBJ2-5; TRBD1 matches at 10 bases. The CDR3 is made up of 13 amino acids. Germline V CDR1 and CDR2: SEHNR, FQNEAQ (reference sequence). J gave up 7 bases and V 4 bases, and 3 bases lay outside the gene matches.

This clonotype occurred many times. The chain couples TRBV10-3 to TRBJ2-6; D ambiguous. V was shortened by 0 bases and J by 0 bases, with 9 bases between the two germline ends. This CDR3 spans 17 amino acids. Germline V gene lookup returns CDR1 ENHRY and CDR2 SYGVKD. CDR3: CAISESGTRSGANVLTF. As DNA, the CDR3 is TGTGCCATCAGTGAGTCGGGCACCCGCTCTGGGGCCAACGTCCTGACTTTC.

This clonotype was recorded many times. The chain recombines TRBV12-3 or TRBV12-4 with TRBJ2-7; D remains ambiguous. V gave up 6 bases and J gave up 5 bases, with 17 bases separating them. The CDR3 has 14 residues. Here the CDR3 DNA reads TGTGCCAGCAGAGACGGTGCTACTCTCGACGAGCAGTACTTC. As protein: CASRDGATLDEQYF.

This clonotype has just a few counts. V is TRBV27 and J is TRBJ1-1; D unclear. V lost 6 bases, J lost 4 bases, and 12 bases lay in between. There are 13 residues in the CDR3. Germline CDR1 and CDR2: MNHEY and SMNVEV (reference sequence). DNA of the CDR3: TGTGCCAGCAGGGGCGGTCTCGGCACTGAAGCTTTCTTT. It codes for CASRGGLGTEAFF.

This clonotype was detected ten times or more. This chain uses TRBV12-3 or TRBV12-4 with TRBJ1-3, with TRBD1 as a possible D gene (5 bases). The CDR3 loop spans 16 amino acids. Trimming cost V 6 bases and J 4 bases, with 19 bases left between them. Here the CDR3 reads CASSPGRGRGGNTIYF. CDR3 in DNA: TGTGCCAGCAGCCCGGGGAGGGGCCGCGGCGGAAACACCATATATTTT.

This clonotype occurred many times. CDR3 sequence: CSVVGQGGSYGYTF. In DNA, the CDR3 is TGCAGCGTGGTGGGACAGGGAGGTAGCTATGGCTACACCTTC. The V call is TRBV29-1, the J call TRBJ1-2; 9 bases align to TRBD1. This CDR3 spans 14 amino acids. Trimming at V came to 6 bases and at J to 4 bases, leaving 9 bases not matched to a gene. Germline CDR1 and CDR2: SQVTM and ANQGSEA.

This clonotype has a count of ten or more. The chain couples TRBV10-3 to TRBJ1-5; 8 nucleotides agree with TRBD1. Looked up from germline, CDR1 is ENHRY and CDR2 is SYGVKD. Unmatched junction bases numbered 9, after V lost 6 bases and J lost 5 bases. This CDR3 is built from 15 residues. In DNA form, the CDR3 reads TGTGCCATCAGCCCTACAGGGGGAGAAGATCAGCCCCAGCATTTT. Protein product: CAISPTGGEDQPQHF.

This clonotype has just a few counts. V gene TRBV18 combines with J gene TRBJ1-5; no clear D. With 3 bases removed from V and 4 bases from J, the gap between germline ends came to 7 bases. Germline CDR1 and CDR2: KGHSH and LQKENI. The CDR3 is made up of 13 amino acids. The CDR3: CASSPLLNQPQHF. CDR3 nucleotides: TGTGCCAGCTCACCTCTCCTTAATCAGCCCCAGCATTTT.

At least ten counts were recorded for this clonotype. The J gene is TRBJ2-4, the V gene TRBV12-5, with D possibly TRBD1 on 6 matching bases. The length of the CDR3 is 15 residues. Germline CDR1 LGHNT, CDR2 FRNRAP. V dropped 5 bases and J dropped 2 bases, with 13 bases sitting between them. The CDR3 DNA is TGTGCTAGTGGTACAGGGTGGGGGACCAAAAACATTCAGTACTTC. Translation: CASGTGWGTKNIQYF. Using reference TRBV12-5 and TRBJ2-4 for the parts outside the CDR3, the full variable domain is DARVTQTPRHKVTEMGQEVTMRCQPILGHNTVFWYRQTMMQGLELLAYFRNRAPLDDSGMPKDRFSAEMPDATLATLKIQPSEPRDSAVYFCASGTGWGTKNIQYFGAGTRLSVL.

The chain has TRBV5-1 and TRBJ1-1; D remains ambiguous. From germline, CDR1 is SGHRS and CDR2 YFSETQ. CDR3 length: 16 residues. V dropped 0 bases and J dropped 0 bases, with 12 bases sitting between them. The CDR3 sequence is CASSLESYYVNTEAFF. CDR3 bases: TGCGCCAGCAGCTTGGAATCCTATTACGTGAACACTGAAGCTTTCTTT.

Ten or more counts support this clonotype. The CDR3 DNA is TGTGCCAGCTCACCCCGACCCGCTGAGAGCTACACCTTC. It encodes CASSPRPAESYTF. The chain recombines TRBV18 with TRBJ1-2; D ambiguous. Trimming shortened V by 3 bases and J by 9 bases, and 14 bases separated the two germline ends. The CDR3 is made up of 13 amino acids. Germline CDR1 is KGHSH and CDR2 is LQKENI.

This clonotype has ten or more counts. The V call is TRBV11-2, the J call TRBJ1-1; D not certain. The germline V and J ends were trimmed by 2 bases and 8 bases, with 6 bases remaining between them. CDR1 SGHAT and CDR2 FQNNGV come from the germline V gene. The CDR3 is 11 amino acids. The CDR3 region is CASSLKPEAFF. Here the CDR3 DNA reads TGTGCCAGCAGCTTAAAGCCAGAAGCTTTCTTT.